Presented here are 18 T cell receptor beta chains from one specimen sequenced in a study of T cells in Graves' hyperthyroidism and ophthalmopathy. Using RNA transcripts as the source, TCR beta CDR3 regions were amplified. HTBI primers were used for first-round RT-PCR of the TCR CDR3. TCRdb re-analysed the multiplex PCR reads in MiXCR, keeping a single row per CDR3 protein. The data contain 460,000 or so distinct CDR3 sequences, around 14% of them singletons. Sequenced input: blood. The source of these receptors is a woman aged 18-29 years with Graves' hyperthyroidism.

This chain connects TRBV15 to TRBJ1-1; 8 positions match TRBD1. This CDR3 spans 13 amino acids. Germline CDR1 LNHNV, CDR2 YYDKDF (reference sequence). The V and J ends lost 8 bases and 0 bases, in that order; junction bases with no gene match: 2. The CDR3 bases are TGTGCCACCGGGGGACAGGTGAACACTGAAGCTTTCTTT. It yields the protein CATGGQVNTEAFF.

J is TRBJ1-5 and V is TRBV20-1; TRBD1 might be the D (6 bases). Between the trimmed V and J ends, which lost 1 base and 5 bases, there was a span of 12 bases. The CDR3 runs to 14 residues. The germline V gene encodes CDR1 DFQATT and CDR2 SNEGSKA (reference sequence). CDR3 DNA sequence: TGCAGTGCTAGAGGAACAGGGTTCCATCAGCCCCAGCATTTT. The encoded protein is CSARGTGFHQPQHF.

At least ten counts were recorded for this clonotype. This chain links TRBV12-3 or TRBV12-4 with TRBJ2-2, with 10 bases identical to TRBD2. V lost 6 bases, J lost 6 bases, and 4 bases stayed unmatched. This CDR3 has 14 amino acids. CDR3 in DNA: TGTGCCAGCAGCAGCGGGAGGGCCGCCGGGGAGCTGTTTTTT. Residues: CASSSGRAAGELFF.

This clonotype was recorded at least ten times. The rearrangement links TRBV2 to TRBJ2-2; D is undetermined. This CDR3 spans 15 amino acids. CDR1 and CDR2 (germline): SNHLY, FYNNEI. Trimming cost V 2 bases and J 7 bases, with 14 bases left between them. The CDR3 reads CASSEYLSALGELFF. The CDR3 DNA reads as TGTGCCAGCAGTGAATATTTAAGTGCCCTCGGGGAGCTGTTTTTT. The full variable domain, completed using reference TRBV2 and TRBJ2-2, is EPEVTQTPSHQVTQMGQEVILRCVPISNHLYFYWYRQILGQKVEFLVSFYNNEISEKSEIFDDQFSVERPDGSNFTLKIRSTKLEDSAMYFCASSEYLSALGELFFGEGSRLTVL.

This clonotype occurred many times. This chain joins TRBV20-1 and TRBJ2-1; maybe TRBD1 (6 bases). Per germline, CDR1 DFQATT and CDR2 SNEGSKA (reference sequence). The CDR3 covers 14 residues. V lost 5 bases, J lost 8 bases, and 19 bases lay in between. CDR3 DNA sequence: TGCAGTGCTCTTCCCGGACAGTCGCCTGATGAGCAGTTCTTC. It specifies CSALPGQSPDEQFF.

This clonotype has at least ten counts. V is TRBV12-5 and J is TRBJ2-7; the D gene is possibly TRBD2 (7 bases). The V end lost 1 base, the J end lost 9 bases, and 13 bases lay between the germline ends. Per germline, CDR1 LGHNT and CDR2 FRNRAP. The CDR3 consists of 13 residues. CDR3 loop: CASGLAAGEGQYF. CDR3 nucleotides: TGTGCTAGTGGTTTGGCGGCAGGGGAGGGGCAGTACTTC.

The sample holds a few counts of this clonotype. The CDR3 DNA reads TGTGCCATCAGTGAGTCGGACAGGGTCTATGGCTACACCTTC. It encodes CAISESDRVYGYTF. This rearrangement joins TRBV10-3 to TRBJ1-2, with 8 nucleotides matching TRBD1. J gave up 4 bases and V 0 bases, and 1 base lay outside the gene matches. This CDR3 is 14 amino acids long. Germline V gives CDR1 ENHRY, CDR2 SYGVKD.

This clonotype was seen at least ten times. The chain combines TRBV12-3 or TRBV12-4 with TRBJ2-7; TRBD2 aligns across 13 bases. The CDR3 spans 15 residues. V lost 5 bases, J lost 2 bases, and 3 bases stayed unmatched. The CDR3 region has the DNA TGTGCCAGCAGTCAAGGGACTAGCGGGACCTACGAGCAGTACTTC. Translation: CASSQGTSGTYEQYF.

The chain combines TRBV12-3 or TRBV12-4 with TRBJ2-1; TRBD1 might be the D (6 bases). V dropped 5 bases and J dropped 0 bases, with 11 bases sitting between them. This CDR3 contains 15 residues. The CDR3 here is CASSNRESSYNEQFF. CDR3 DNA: TGTGCCAGCAGTAACAGGGAAAGCTCCTACAATGAGCAGTTCTTC.

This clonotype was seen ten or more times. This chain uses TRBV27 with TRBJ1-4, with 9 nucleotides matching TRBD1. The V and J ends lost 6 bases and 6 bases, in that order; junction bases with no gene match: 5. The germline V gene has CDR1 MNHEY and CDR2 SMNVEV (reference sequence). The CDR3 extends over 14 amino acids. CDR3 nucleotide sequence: TGTGCCAGCAGCCCGGGACAGGGTGATGAAAAACTGTTTTTT. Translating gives CASSPGQGDEKLFF.

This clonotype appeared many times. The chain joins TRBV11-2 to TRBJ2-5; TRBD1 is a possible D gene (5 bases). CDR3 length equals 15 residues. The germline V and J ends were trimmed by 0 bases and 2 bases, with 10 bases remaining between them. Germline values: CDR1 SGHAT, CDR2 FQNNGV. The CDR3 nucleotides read TGTGCCAGCAGCTTAGATGTTACAGGACAAGAGACCCAGTACTTC. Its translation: CASSLDVTGQETQYF.

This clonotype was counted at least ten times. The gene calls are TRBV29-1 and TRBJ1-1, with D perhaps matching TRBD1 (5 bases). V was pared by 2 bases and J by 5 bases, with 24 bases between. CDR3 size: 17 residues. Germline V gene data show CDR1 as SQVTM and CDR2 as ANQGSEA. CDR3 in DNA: TGCAGCGTTGAAATCCGGGGGTCTAGGGGAATAGGGACTGAAGCTTTCTTT. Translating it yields CSVEIRGSRGIGTEAFF.

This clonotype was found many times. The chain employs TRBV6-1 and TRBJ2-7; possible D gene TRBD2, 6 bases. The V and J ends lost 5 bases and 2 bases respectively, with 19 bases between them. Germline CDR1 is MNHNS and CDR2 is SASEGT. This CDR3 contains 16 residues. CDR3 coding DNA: TGTGCCAGCAGTTCCAGCTGGGGCGGGACCCCCTACGAGCAGTACTTC. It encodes CASSSSWGGTPYEQYF.

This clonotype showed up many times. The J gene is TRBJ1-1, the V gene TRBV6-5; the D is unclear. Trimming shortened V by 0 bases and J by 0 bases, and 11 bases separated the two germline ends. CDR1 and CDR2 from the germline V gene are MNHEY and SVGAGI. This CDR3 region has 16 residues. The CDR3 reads CASSYSNGPLNTEAFF. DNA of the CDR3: TGTGCCAGCAGTTACTCGAACGGGCCCCTGAACACTGAAGCTTTCTTT.

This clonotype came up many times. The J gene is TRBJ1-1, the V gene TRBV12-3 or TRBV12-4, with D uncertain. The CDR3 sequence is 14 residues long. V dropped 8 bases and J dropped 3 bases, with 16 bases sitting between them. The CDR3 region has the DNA TGTGCCAGCGGGAGGGCAGGTCTAGACACTGAAGCTTTCTTT. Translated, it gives CASGRAGLDTEAFF.

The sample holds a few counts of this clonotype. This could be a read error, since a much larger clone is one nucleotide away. The CDR3 loop is CASSRESANTGELVF. The CDR3 DNA is TGTGCCAGCAGTCGCGAGAGCGCGAACACCGGGGAGCTGGTTTTT. This sequence joins TRBV7-8 and TRBJ2-2; D is possibly TRBD2 (5 bases). CDR1 is SGHVS and CDR2 is FQNEAQ in the germline V gene. The CDR3 loop spans 15 amino acids.

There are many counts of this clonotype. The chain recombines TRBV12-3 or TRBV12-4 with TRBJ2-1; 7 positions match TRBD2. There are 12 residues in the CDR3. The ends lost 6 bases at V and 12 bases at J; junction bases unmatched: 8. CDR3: CASSIAGVGQFF. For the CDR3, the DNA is TGTGCCAGCAGCATTGCGGGAGTGGGGCAGTTCTTC.

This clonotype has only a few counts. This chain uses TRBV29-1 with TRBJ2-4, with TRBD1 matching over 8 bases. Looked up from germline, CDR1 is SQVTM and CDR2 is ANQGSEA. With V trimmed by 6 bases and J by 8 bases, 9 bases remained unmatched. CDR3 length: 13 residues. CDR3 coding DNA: TGCAGCGTGACGCCGGACAGGGCCCACATTCAGTACTTC. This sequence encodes CSVTPDRAHIQYF. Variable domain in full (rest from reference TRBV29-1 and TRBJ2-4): SAVISQKPSRDICQRGTSLTIQCQVDSQVTMMFWYRQQPGQSLTLIATANQGSEATYESGFVIDKFPISRPNLTFSTLTVSNMSPEDSSIYLCSVTPDRAHIQYFGAGTRLSVL.